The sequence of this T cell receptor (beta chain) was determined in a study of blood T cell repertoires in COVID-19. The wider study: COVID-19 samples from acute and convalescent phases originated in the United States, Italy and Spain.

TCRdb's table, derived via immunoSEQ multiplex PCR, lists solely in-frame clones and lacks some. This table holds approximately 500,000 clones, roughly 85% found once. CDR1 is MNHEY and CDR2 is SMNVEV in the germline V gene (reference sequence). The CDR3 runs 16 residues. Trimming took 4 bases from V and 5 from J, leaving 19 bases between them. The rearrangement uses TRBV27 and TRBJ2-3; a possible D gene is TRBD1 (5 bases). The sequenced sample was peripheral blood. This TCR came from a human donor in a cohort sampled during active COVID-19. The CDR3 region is CASSYRGIGVRDTQYF. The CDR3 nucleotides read TGTGCCAGCAGTTATAGGGGTATAGGAGTGAGAGATACGCAGTATTTT.